The 22 T cell receptor beta chains below come from one sample, sequenced in a study of shared clonotypes between healthy human individuals. Produced via immunoSEQ multiplex PCR; TCRdb's table is partial and in-frame only. The repertoire has approximately 500,000 clones, approximately 84% of them found once; the top ten carry more than 9.5%. Material: PBMCs. The receptors here all came from a woman aged 40 to 50 in good health. Some clones in this sample may be carry-over from other donors' samples.

V gene TRBV13 combines with J gene TRBJ2-7; tentative D call: TRBD2 (5 bases). The germline CDR1 and CDR2 sequences are PRHDT and FYEKMQ (reference sequence). V gave up 0 bases and J gave up 5 bases, with 14 bases separating them. The CDR3 extends over 15 amino acids. CDR3 DNA sequence: TGTGCCAGCAGCTTAGGGAGAGCGGAGTGGCACGAGCAGTACTTC. The encoded protein is CASSLGRAEWHEQYF.

The J gene is TRBJ2-5, the V gene TRBV4-1; 8 nucleotides match TRBD1. CDR3 length equals 14 residues. V trimming: 3 bases; J trimming: 5 bases; junction bases outside the gene matches: 5. The germline V gene has CDR1 MGHRA and CDR2 YSYEKL. CDR3 sequence reads: CASSQTDRDETQYF. The CDR3 bases are TGCGCCAGCAGCCAGACGGACAGGGATGAGACCCAGTACTTC.

V is TRBV7-8 and J is TRBJ1-2, with D possibly being TRBD1 (6 bases). The CDR3 contains 15 residues. The V gene lost 6 bases and the J gene lost 5 bases, with 19 bases spanning the gap. The germline V gene has CDR1 SGHVS and CDR2 FQNEAQ. The CDR3 sequence is CASRTTGTNSYGYTF. In nucleotides, the CDR3 is TGTGCCAGCAGAACCACCGGGACAAACTCATATGGCTACACCTTC.

The chain is built from TRBV7-9 and TRBJ2-2; 11 bases line up with TRBD2. The CDR3 extends over 16 amino acids. The V gene's germline CDR1 is SEHNR and CDR2 FQNEAQ (reference sequence). V lost 5 bases, J lost 5 bases, and 7 bases stayed unmatched. The CDR3 protein is CASSQLAGVSTGELFF. CDR3 DNA sequence: TGTGCCAGCAGCCAACTAGCGGGAGTGTCGACCGGGGAGCTGTTTTTT.

A remark on this clone: A far bigger clonotype differs at one base, so this is likely a read error. Because it lacks the conserved phenylalanine or tryptophan at the end, this CDR3 is likely a read error. The chain links TRBV5-1 to TRBJ2-6; D gene uncertain. Trimming removed 1 base from V and 0 bases from J, with 5 bases in between. CDR3 length: 15 residues. Per germline, CDR1 SGHRS and CDR2 YFSETQ. The CDR3 coding sequence is TGCGCCAGCAGCTTGATAGGCTCTGGGGCCAACGTCCTGACTTCC. This sequence encodes CASSLIGSGANVLTS.

This sequence joins TRBV7-9 and TRBJ2-7, with D uncertain. Germline-derived CDR1 and CDR2 are SEHNR and FQNEAQ (reference sequence). The CDR3 contains 15 residues. The V end lost 6 bases, the J end lost 2 bases, and 17 bases lay between the germline ends. The CDR3 coding sequence is TGTGCCAGCAGTCCTTCCGACCGGCCACCCTACGAGCAGTACTTC. Amino acid sequence: CASSPSDRPPYEQYF.

This chain uses TRBV7-3 with TRBJ1-1; TRBD1 is a possible D gene (5 bases). The length of the CDR3 is 16 residues. V lost 5 bases and J 4 bases, leaving 20 bases between the germline ends. The germline gives CDR1 SGHTA, CDR2 FQGTGA. The CDR3 nucleotides are TGTGCCAGCAGCGAGGGGCGGGGCAGCCAACCCACTGAAGCTTTCTTT. It yields the protein CASSEGRGSQPTEAFF.

The chain is built from TRBV5-1 and TRBJ2-6, with a tentative D call TRBD2 (6 bases). Trimming cost V 1 base and J 0 bases, with 17 bases left between them. The CDR3 is 19 amino acids. Germline V gives CDR1 SGHRS, CDR2 YFSETQ. The CDR3 here is CASSLTFGGKHSGANVLTF. The DNA for the CDR3 is TGCGCCAGCAGCTTGACATTTGGGGGGAAACACTCTGGGGCCAACGTCCTGACTTTC.

There are many counts of this clone. In the same sample, other DNA sequences code for this CDR3. The V and J genes are TRBV5-4 and TRBJ2-6, with D unclear. Germline V CDR1 and CDR2: SGHNT, YYREEE (reference sequence). Trimming removed 1 base from V and 1 base from J, with 6 bases in between. The CDR3 length is 15 residues. Here the CDR3 reads CASSLMESGANVLTF. The CDR3, as DNA: TGTGCCAGCAGCTTGATGGAATCTGGGGCCAACGTCCTGACTTTC.

The V and J genes are TRBV5-5 and TRBJ2-7; 10 bases align to TRBD2. Trimming cost V 2 bases and J 4 bases; bases outside gene matches: 6. This CDR3 is built from 15 residues. Germline CDR1 SGHKS, CDR2 YYEKEE (reference sequence). CDR3 region: CASSFWLAGAYEQYF. CDR3 sequence (DNA): TGTGCCAGCAGCTTTTGGCTAGCGGGAGCTTACGAGCAGTACTTC.

The rearrangement uses TRBV10-3 and TRBJ2-7; the D is unclear. The CDR3 is made up of 13 amino acids. Trimming shortened V by 0 bases and J by 3 bases, and 6 bases separated the two germline ends. Germline V lookup: CDR1 ENHRY, CDR2 SYGVKD. CDR3 region: CAISESLLYEQYF. DNA of the CDR3: TGTGCCATCAGTGAGTCACTCCTCTACGAGCAGTACTTC.

The chain joins TRBV2 to TRBJ2-4; D possibly corresponds to TRBD1 (6 bases). Germline V gene lookup returns CDR1 SNHLY and CDR2 FYNNEI. The CDR3 is made up of 14 amino acids. V dropped 7 bases and J dropped 2 bases, with 12 bases sitting between them. The CDR3 reads CASKQGLSKNIQYF. As DNA, the CDR3 is TGTGCCAGCAAACAGGGTCTTTCCAAAAACATTCAGTACTTC.

V is TRBV5-1 and J is TRBJ1-3, with D unclear. The germline V gene encodes CDR1 SGHRS and CDR2 YFSETQ. V lost 4 bases and J lost 0, with 5 bases in between. The length of the CDR3 is 13 residues. The CDR3 bases are TGCGCCAGCAGCGTCAGCTCTGGAAACACCATATATTTT. This translates into CASSVSSGNTIYF.

The sample holds a few counts of this clone. The chain uses TRBV30 and TRBJ1-4; 7 nucleotides match TRBD1. The germline V gene encodes CDR1 GTSNPN and CDR2 SVGIG (reference sequence). Trimming took 6 bases from V and 3 from J; bases not matched to a gene: 4. This CDR3 contains 13 residues. The CDR3 loop is CACQQGPNEKLFF. As DNA, the CDR3 is TGTGCCTGCCAACAGGGGCCTAATGAAAAACTGTTTTTT.

The rearrangement joins TRBV5-4 to TRBJ2-1; 9 nucleotides line up with TRBD2. This CDR3 has 16 residues. The V gene end was trimmed by 4 bases and the J gene end by 6 bases; junction bases not matched to a gene: 11. In germline, CDR1 is SGHNT, CDR2 YYREEE (reference sequence). The CDR3 spells CASSPSRKREVNEQFF. The CDR3 DNA reads TGTGCCAGCAGCCCTTCCCGAAAGCGGGAGGTCAATGAGCAGTTCTTC.

This rearrangement joins TRBV9 to TRBJ2-6, with TRBD2 identical over 13 bases. The trim removed 3 bases at V and 2 bases at J, leaving 5 bases unmatched. The germline gives CDR1 SGDLS, CDR2 YYNGEE. The CDR3 is 18 residues long. The CDR3 is CASSARTSGRPGANVLTF. CDR3 in DNA: TGTGCCAGCAGCGCTCGGACTAGCGGGAGACCTGGGGCCAACGTCCTGACTTTC.

This sequence joins TRBV7-9 and TRBJ2-7; 9 nucleotides line up with TRBD1. There are 17 residues in the CDR3. V lost 1 base and J lost 7; bases outside the gene matches: 14. The germline CDR1 and CDR2 sequences are SEHNR and FQNEAQ (reference sequence). The chain's CDR3 is CASSLGGIRDRVLEQYF. In DNA, the CDR3 is TGTGCCAGCAGCTTAGGGGGCATCCGGGACAGGGTGTTGGAGCAGTACTTC.

CDR3 coding DNA: TGTGCCAGCAGCCCAGGACAGGGTAACTATGGCTACACCTTC. The encoded protein is CASSPGQGNYGYTF. The chain couples TRBV4-2 to TRBJ1-2, with 8 bases matching TRBD1. Unmatched junction bases numbered 2, after V lost 4 bases and J lost 1 base. CDR1 and CDR2 (germline): LGHNA, YNFKEQ. The CDR3 loop spans 14 amino acids.

The gene calls are TRBV11-2 and TRBJ2-5; D uncertain. CDR1 SGHAT and CDR2 FQNNGV come from the germline V gene. The CDR3 consists of 12 residues. V dropped 4 bases and J dropped 2 bases, with 5 bases sitting between them. DNA for the CDR3: TGTGCCAGCAGCTCACAACAAGAGACCCAGTACTTC. Translation: CASSSQQETQYF.

The chain is built from TRBV14 and TRBJ2-1; D is possibly TRBD1 or TRBD2 (5 bases each). Per germline, CDR1 SGHDN and CDR2 FVKESK. The CDR3 extends over 15 amino acids. V was pared by 0 bases and J by 5 bases, with 11 bases between. The CDR3 sequence is CASSQDLGADNEQFF. Written as DNA, the CDR3 is TGTGCCAGCAGCCAAGATCTCGGGGCAGACAATGAGCAGTTCTTC.

J is TRBJ2-1 and V is TRBV9; TRBD2 matches 7 bases. In germline, CDR1 is SGDLS, CDR2 YYNGEE. Losses at the gene ends were 3 bases for V and 7 bases for J; bases not matched to a gene: 13. CDR3 length equals 16 residues. The CDR3 coding sequence is TGTGCCAGCAGCGAGAGGGCGGGAGAGGTTGGGAATGAGCAGTTCTTC. Encoded protein: CASSERAGEVGNEQFF. Based on the CDR3 plus reference TRBV9 and TRBJ2-1, the full variable domain is DSGVTQTPKHLITATGQRVTLRCSPRSGDLSVYWYQQSLDQGLQFLIQYYNGEERAKGNILERFSAQQFPDLHSELNLSSLELGDSALYFCASSERAGEVGNEQFFGPGTRLTVL.

The chain carries TRBV28 and TRBJ2-7; possible D gene TRBD1, 6 bases. The V gene's germline CDR1 is MDHEN and CDR2 SYDVKM. Trimming left V 2 bases short and J 0 bases short, with 11 bases between. The CDR3 loop spans 15 amino acids. The CDR3 DNA reads TGTGCCAGCAGTTTAGACAGGTACCTCTCCTACGAGCAGTACTTC. This sequence encodes CASSLDRYLSYEQYF.